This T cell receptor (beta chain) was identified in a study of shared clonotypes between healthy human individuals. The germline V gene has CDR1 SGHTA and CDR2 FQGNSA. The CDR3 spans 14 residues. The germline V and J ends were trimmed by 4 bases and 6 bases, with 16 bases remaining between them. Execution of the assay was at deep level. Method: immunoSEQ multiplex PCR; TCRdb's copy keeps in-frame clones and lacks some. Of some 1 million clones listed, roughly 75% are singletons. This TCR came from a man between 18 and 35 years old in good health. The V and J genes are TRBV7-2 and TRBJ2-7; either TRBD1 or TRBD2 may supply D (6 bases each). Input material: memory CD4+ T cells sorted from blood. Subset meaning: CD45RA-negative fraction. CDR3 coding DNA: TGTGCCAGCAGCTCCGTTAGTTCGGGGGCCGAGCAGTACTTC. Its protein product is CASSSVSSGAEQYF.